One sample yielded the 28 T cell receptor beta chains listed below, sequenced in a study of cytomegalovirus exposure and HLA in healthy donors. PCR involved 60 Vbeta and 13 Jbeta primers. Profiled with immunoSEQ multiplex PCR; TCRdb holds only in-frame clones, not every one. The ten most abundant clones cover about 8% of a sample with approximately 45,000 clones. The sequenced sample consisted of PBMCs. These TCRs come from a male donor in good health and CMV-seronegative.

Details on this clone: The limits of the CDR3 on the DNA are not certain, so only TCRdb's listed CDR3 is given. The gene calls are TRBV19 and TRBJ1-2; the table's D call of TRBD1 was not tested on the DNA. Germline CDR1 LNHDA, CDR2 SQIVND (reference sequence). The CDR3 region is 13 residues in length, termini included. CDR3 residues: CASSILANYGYTF.

The V and J genes are TRBV6-1 and TRBJ1-1, with 11 bases matching TRBD1. Germline V gene sequence: CDR1 MNHNS, CDR2 SASEGT. After removal of 3 bases from V and 11 bases from J, the junction contained 8 bases not matched to a gene. CDR3 length: 14 amino acids. The CDR3 here is CASSEPGQGGQAFF. CDR3 nucleotide sequence: TGTGCCAGCAGTGAGCCGGGACAGGGGGGTCAGGCTTTCTTT.

This sequence joins TRBV11-3 and TRBJ2-3; 14 bases are a match to TRBD2. This CDR3 is built from 15 residues. Germline CDR1 reads SGHNT; CDR2 reads YENEEA. V shed 5 bases and J 8 bases; nucleotides not matched to a gene: 6. CDR3 sequence: CASSPSGTSGSTQYF. The CDR3 DNA follows: TGTGCCAGCAGCCCTAGTGGGACTAGCGGGAGTACGCAGTATTTT.

The gene calls are TRBV5-1 and TRBJ1-1, with TRBD1 matching 10 bases. J gave up 4 bases and V 4 bases, and 7 bases lay outside the gene matches. The CDR3 loop spans 15 amino acids. Germline CDR1 is SGHRS and CDR2 is YFSETQ. The CDR3 sequence: CASSPNRDRGTEAFF. The DNA of the CDR3 is TGCGCCAGCAGCCCTAACCGGGACAGGGGCACTGAAGCTTTCTTT.

The V call is TRBV27, the J call TRBJ2-7, with 9 bases lining up with TRBD1. The CDR3 is 15 amino acids. The ends lost 3 bases at V and 5 bases at J; junction bases unmatched: 8. Per germline, CDR1 MNHEY and CDR2 SMNVEV (reference sequence). The CDR3 coding sequence is TGTGCCAGCAGTTTGCCCGGGACAGGGTTCCACGAGCAGTACTTC. Translation: CASSLPGTGFHEQYF.

The chain combines TRBV18 with TRBJ2-7; 8 bases are a match to TRBD2. V lost 2 bases and J lost 2; bases outside the gene matches: 5. The CDR3 consists of 15 residues. Germline CDR1 is KGHSH and CDR2 is LQKENI. CDR3 amino acids: CASSPGLAGTYEQYF. DNA for the CDR3: TGTGCCAGCTCACCAGGGCTAGCGGGTACCTACGAGCAGTACTTC.

In regard to this clone: Its ends do not fully match the called genes, so a read error is possible. The chain uses TRBV5-1 and TRBJ2-5, with D perhaps TRBD2 (6 bases). CDR1 and CDR2 (germline): SGHRS, YFSETQ. This CDR3 comprises 16 residues. DNA for the CDR3: TGCGCCAGCAGCTTGGGTACGGGAGAGGGGCAAGGGACCCAGTACTTC. Amino acid sequence: CASSLGTGEGQGTQYF. Full variable domain (remainder filled in from reference TRBV5-1 and TRBJ2-5): KAGVTQTPRYLIKTRGQQVTLSCSPISGHRSVSWYQQTPGQGLQFLFEYFSETQRNKGNFPGRFSGRQFSNSRSEMNVSTLELGDSALYLCASSLGTGEGQGTQYFGPGTRLLVL.

This chain links TRBV27 with TRBJ1-3, with a tentative D call TRBD1 (5 bases). Germline CDR1 MNHEY, CDR2 SMNVEV (reference sequence). Between the trimmed V and J ends, which lost 11 bases and 1 base, there was a span of 15 bases. The CDR3 runs 14 residues. The CDR3 sequence is CAPSRDWSGNTIYF. Here the CDR3 DNA reads TGTGCCCCCAGCAGGGATTGGTCTGGAAACACCATATATTTT.

This rearrangement joins TRBV6-1 to TRBJ1-1, with D unclear. CDR1 and CDR2 from the germline V gene are MNHNS and SASEGT. The germline V and J ends were trimmed by 8 bases and 4 bases, with 11 bases remaining between them. The CDR3 sequence is 12 residues long. The CDR3, as DNA: TGTGCCAGCTCGAGGGCAGTCACTGAAGCTTTCTTT. Translation: CASSRAVTEAFF.

The CDR3: CASSRDSQGYEQYF. DNA of the CDR3: TGTGCCAGTAGTCGGGACAGTCAGGGGTACGAGCAGTACTTC. The gene calls are TRBV19 and TRBJ2-7, with 7 bases aligning to TRBD1. V shed 5 bases, J shed 4 bases, and the junction held 8 bases outside the gene matches. Germline lookup yields CDR1 LNHDA and CDR2 SQIVND (reference sequence). The CDR3 consists of 14 residues. The whole variable domain, filled in from reference TRBV19 and TRBJ2-7, reads DGGITQSPKYLFRKEGQNVTLSCEQNLNHDAMYWYRQDPGQGLRLIYYSQIVNDFQKGDIAEGYSVSREKKESFPLTVTSAQKNPTAFYLCASSRDSQGYEQYFGPGTRLTVT.

The rearrangement links TRBV2 to TRBJ2-2, with D perhaps matching TRBD1 (5 bases). V gave up 7 bases and J gave up 6 bases, with 15 bases separating them. The CDR3 is 14 residues long. Germline lookup yields CDR1 SNHLY and CDR2 FYNNEI. CDR3 loop: CASIQRGPAGELFF. CDR3 nucleotide sequence: TGTGCCAGCATTCAAAGGGGTCCCGCCGGGGAGCTGTTTTTT.

The chain employs TRBV10-1 and TRBJ2-7, with TRBD2 matching over 10 bases. In germline, CDR1 is WNHNN, CDR2 SYGVQD (reference sequence). CDR3 length: 16 amino acids. The ends lost 2 bases at V and 2 bases at J; junction bases unmatched: 6. CDR3 nucleotides: TGCGCCAGCAGTGAGAATCCAGCGGGAGGGCCCTACGAGCAGTACTTC. It specifies CASSENPAGGPYEQYF.

This sequence joins TRBV19 and TRBJ1-2; 9 bases map to TRBD1. With V trimmed by 4 bases and J by 2 bases, 5 bases remained unmatched. CDR1 LNHDA and CDR2 SQIVND come from the germline V gene (reference sequence). The CDR3 length is 15 residues. CDR3 coding DNA: TGTGCCAGTAGTAGAAACGGACAGGGGAACTATGGCTACACCTTC. Amino acid sequence: CASSRNGQGNYGYTF.

The V gene is TRBV15, the J gene TRBJ1-5; weak D call: TRBD1 (6 bases). The ends were cut back, 0 bases at V and 6 bases at J, with 12 bases in the middle. This CDR3 region has 15 residues. Germline CDR1 is LNHNV and CDR2 is YYDKDF (reference sequence). The DNA for the CDR3 is TGTGCCACCAGCAGAGAGGGAGGGGGGACTCAGCCCCAGCATTTT. It specifies CATSREGGGTQPQHF.

The V and J genes are TRBV14 and TRBJ2-3; tentatively, D is TRBD1 (6 bases). Germline V gene lookup returns CDR1 SGHDN and CDR2 FVKESK. The CDR3 covers 16 residues. V lost 0 bases, J lost 6 bases, and 16 bases lay in between. The chain's CDR3 is CASSQDGGLGADTQYF. CDR3 coding DNA: TGTGCCAGCAGCCAAGATGGGGGCTTAGGAGCCGATACGCAGTATTTT. Combining the CDR3 with reference TRBV14 and TRBJ2-3 gives the whole variable domain EAGVTQFPSHSVIEKGQTVTLRCDPISGHDNLYWYRRVMGKEIKFLLHFVKESKQDESGMPNNRFLAERTGGTYSTLKVQPAELEDSGVYFCASSQDGGLGADTQYFGPGTRLTVL.

CDR3 nucleotides: TGTGCCAGTGTAGGGCAGGGCGACAATGAGCAGTTCTTC. This sequence encodes CASVGQGDNEQFF. The chain has TRBV19 and TRBJ2-1, with TRBD1 as a possible D gene (5 bases). From germline, CDR1 is LNHDA and CDR2 SQIVND (reference sequence). The CDR3 extends over 13 amino acids. Trimming shortened V by 8 bases and J by 5 bases, and 13 bases separated the two germline ends.

The rearrangement uses TRBV5-1 and TRBJ2-3; D possibly corresponds to TRBD1 (6 bases). Trimming cost V 2 bases and J 2 bases, with 12 bases left between them. There are 15 residues in the CDR3. Germline CDR1 and CDR2: SGHRS and YFSETQ. CDR3 in amino acids: CASSFLQGNTDTQYF. CDR3 nucleotide sequence: TGCGCCAGCAGCTTCCTACAGGGTAACACAGATACGCAGTATTTT.

V gene TRBV5-4 combines with J gene TRBJ2-7, with D perhaps matching TRBD1 (6 bases). The V end was cut by 0 bases, the J end by 4 bases, with 11 bases between. The CDR3 spans 14 residues. Germline CDR1 and CDR2: SGHNT and YYREEE (reference sequence). This chain's CDR3 is CASSLVGQPYEQYF. The CDR3, as DNA: TGTGCCAGCAGCTTGGTTGGACAGCCTTACGAGCAGTACTTC.

CDR3 sequence: CASSSETRQFF. Here the CDR3 DNA reads TGTGCCAGCAGTTCCGAGACTAGACAGTTCTTC. This rearrangement joins TRBV28 to TRBJ2-1; D might be TRBD2 (6 bases). This CDR3 is built from 11 residues. Germline CDR1 reads MDHEN; CDR2 reads SYDVKM. V was clipped by 4 bases and J by 13 bases, with 11 bases between them.

The CDR3 sequence: CAWSRGLRNTEAFF. The CDR3 DNA is TGTGCCTGGAGTCGAGGGCTTCGGAACACTGAAGCTTTCTTT. The chain joins TRBV30 to TRBJ1-1, with D unclear. This CDR3 region has 14 residues. Germline-derived CDR1 and CDR2 are GTSNPN and SVGIG (reference sequence). V lost 2 bases, J lost 1 base, and 11 bases lay in between. The variable domain in full, with the rest retrieved from reference TRBV30 and TRBJ1-1, is SQTIHQWPATLVQPVGSPLSLECTVEGTSNPNLYWYRQAAGRGLQLLFYSVGIGQISSEVPQNLSASRPQDRQFILSSKKLLLSDSGFYLCAWSRGLRNTEAFFGQGTRLTVV.

The rearrangement joins TRBV7-9 to TRBJ1-2; D is undetermined. There are 17 residues in the CDR3. Trimming cost V 0 bases and J 5 bases, with 19 bases left between them. Germline V lookup: CDR1 SEHNR, CDR2 FQNEAQ (reference sequence). CDR3 sequence (DNA): TGTGCCAGCAGCTTAGCACCCGGGAGGGAGGGTCAGTATGGCTACACCTTC. It is translated as CASSLAPGREGQYGYTF.

The rearrangement uses TRBV27 and TRBJ2-1, with 9 bases that match TRBD1. V lost 6 bases, J lost 6 bases, and 12 bases stayed unmatched. Germline loops: CDR1 MNHEY, CDR2 SMNVEV (reference sequence). The CDR3 is 16 amino acids. In DNA, the CDR3 is TGTGCCAGCAGATACAAAGGGACAGGGTTCATCAATGAGCAGTTCTTC. As protein: CASRYKGTGFINEQFF.

The chain links TRBV28 to TRBJ1-3; D remains ambiguous. There are 16 residues in the CDR3. Trimming shortened V by 5 bases and J by 0 bases, and 14 bases separated the two germline ends. The germline gives CDR1 MDHEN, CDR2 SYDVKM. The CDR3 DNA follows: TGTGCCAGCAGTCCAAGCGGACGGGGCTCTGGAAACACCATATATTTT. Its translation is CASSPSGRGSGNTIYF.

The rearrangement joins TRBV7-9 to TRBJ1-5, with D possibly matching TRBD1 (5 bases). Trimming removed 7 bases from V and 5 bases from J, with 9 bases in between. Germline CDR1 is SEHNR and CDR2 is FQNEAQ (reference sequence). The CDR3 covers 12 residues. The chain's CDR3 is CASTLRDQPQHF. CDR3 DNA sequence: TGTGCCAGCACCCTCAGGGATCAGCCCCAGCATTTT.

V and J are TRBV23-1 and TRBJ2-7; 11 nucleotides line up with TRBD2. TRBV23-1 is marked as an open reading frame, function uncertain. The CDR3 is 17 residues long. J gave up 5 bases and V 10 bases, and 19 bases lay outside the gene matches. CDR3 sequence reads: CAKRKPPTSGSFNEQYF. CDR3 DNA: TGCGCCAAAAGAAAACCACCAACTAGCGGGAGCTTCAACGAGCAGTACTTC.

The chain couples TRBV4-2 to TRBJ1-1; 7 bases align to TRBD1. The V gene end was trimmed by 3 bases and the J gene end by 7 bases; junction bases not matched to a gene: 8. This CDR3 comprises 14 residues. The germline CDR1 and CDR2 sequences are LGHNA and YNFKEQ. The CDR3 DNA reads TGTGCCAGCAGCCAGGAATTACAGGGGTTTGAAGCTTTCTTT. It encodes CASSQELQGFEAFF.

The V gene is TRBV2, the J gene TRBJ1-2, with 8 bases identical to TRBD1. CDR1 is SNHLY, CDR2 FYNNEI, per germline. The CDR3 contains 13 residues. Germline trimming cut 6 bases from V and 4 bases from J; bases unmatched to any gene: 4. The CDR3 nucleotides are TGTGCCAGCAGAACCGGACAGGGCTATGGCTACACCTTC. Protein: CASRTGQGYGYTF.

This chain joins TRBV10-3 and TRBJ2-7; 8 bases fit TRBD2. The CDR3 contains 14 residues. The germline CDR1 and CDR2 sequences are ENHRY and SYGVKD. V dropped 3 bases and J dropped 3; count of bases not matched to a gene: 4. The CDR3: CAISEVSGDYEQYF. Here the CDR3 DNA reads TGTGCCATCAGTGAAGTTAGCGGGGACTACGAGCAGTACTTC.